The source of this TCR beta chain is a study of T-cell memory formation after mild COVID-19. About the study: Most TCR clusters belonged to a single donor.

TCRdb reprocessed the 5' RACE reads via MiXCR and lists one record per CDR3 protein. The sample gives around 300,000 distinct CDR3 sequences, approximately 8.4% of which show up once; 20% to 25% is in the top ten. CDR1 SGHRS and CDR2 YFSETQ come from the germline V gene. V was clipped by 2 bases and J by 4 bases, with 13 bases between them. The CDR3 covers 15 residues. The sequence derives from a man younger than 35 who had mild COVID-19 (a few samples of this study predate the infection). Cell type and time point are not known. The V gene is TRBV5-1, the J gene TRBJ2-1; maybe TRBD2 (5 bases). The source material was PBMCs or a T cell subset sorted from them (not recorded which). CDR3 residues: CASSFGLSQYNEQFF. The CDR3 DNA follows: TGCGCCAGCAGCTTCGGACTCTCACAATACAATGAGCAGTTCTTC.